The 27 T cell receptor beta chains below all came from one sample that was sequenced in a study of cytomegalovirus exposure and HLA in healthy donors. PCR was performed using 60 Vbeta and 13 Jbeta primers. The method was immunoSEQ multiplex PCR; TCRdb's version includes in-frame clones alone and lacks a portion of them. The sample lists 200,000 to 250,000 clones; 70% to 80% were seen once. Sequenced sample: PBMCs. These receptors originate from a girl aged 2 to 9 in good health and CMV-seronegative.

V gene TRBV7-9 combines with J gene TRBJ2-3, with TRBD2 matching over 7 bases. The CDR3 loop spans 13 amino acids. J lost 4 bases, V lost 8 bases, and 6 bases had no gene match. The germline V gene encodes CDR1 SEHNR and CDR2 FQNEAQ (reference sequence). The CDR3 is CASASGIPDTQYF. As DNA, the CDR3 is TGTGCCAGCGCCAGCGGGATACCAGATACGCAGTATTTT.

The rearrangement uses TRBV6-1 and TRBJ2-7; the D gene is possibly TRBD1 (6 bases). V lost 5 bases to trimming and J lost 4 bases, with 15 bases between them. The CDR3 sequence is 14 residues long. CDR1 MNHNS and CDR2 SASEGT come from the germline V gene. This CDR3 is CASSHRAADYEQYF. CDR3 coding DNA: TGTGCCAGCAGTCACAGGGCTGCTGATTACGAGCAGTACTTC.

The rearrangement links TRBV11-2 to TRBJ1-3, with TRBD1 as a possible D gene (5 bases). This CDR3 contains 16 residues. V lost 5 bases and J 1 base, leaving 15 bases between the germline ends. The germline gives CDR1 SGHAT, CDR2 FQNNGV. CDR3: CASSLSPGGSGNTIYF. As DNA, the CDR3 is TGTGCCAGCAGCCTATCGCCGGGGGGATCTGGAAACACCATATATTTT.

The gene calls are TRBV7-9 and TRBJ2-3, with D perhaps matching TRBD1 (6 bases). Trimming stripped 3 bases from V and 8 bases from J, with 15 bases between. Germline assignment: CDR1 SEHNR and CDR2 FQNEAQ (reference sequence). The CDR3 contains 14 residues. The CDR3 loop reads CASSLGAKLLTQYF. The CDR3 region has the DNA TGTGCCAGCAGCTTGGGGGCGAAACTTCTTACGCAGTATTTT.

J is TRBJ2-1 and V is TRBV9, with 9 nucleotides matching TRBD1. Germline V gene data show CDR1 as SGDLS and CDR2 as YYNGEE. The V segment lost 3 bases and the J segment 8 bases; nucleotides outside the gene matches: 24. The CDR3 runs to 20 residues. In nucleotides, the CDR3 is TGTGCCAGCAGCGCAAAGGAGGGACAGGGAATCTATACTAGTTTCCATGAGCAGTTCTTC. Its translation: CASSAKEGQGIYTSFHEQFF. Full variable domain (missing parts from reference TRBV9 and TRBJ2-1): DSGVTQTPKHLITATGQRVTLRCSPRSGDLSVYWYQQSLDQGLQFLIQYYNGEERAKGNILERFSAQQFPDLHSELNLSSLELGDSALYFCASSAKEGQGIYTSFHEQFFGPGTRLTVL.

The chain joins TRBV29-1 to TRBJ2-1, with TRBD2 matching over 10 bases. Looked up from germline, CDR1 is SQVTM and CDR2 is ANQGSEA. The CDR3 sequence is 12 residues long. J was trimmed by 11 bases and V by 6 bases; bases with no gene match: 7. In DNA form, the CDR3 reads TGCAGCGTCCTAGCGGGAGAAACGAAGCAGTTCTTC. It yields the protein CSVLAGETKQFF.

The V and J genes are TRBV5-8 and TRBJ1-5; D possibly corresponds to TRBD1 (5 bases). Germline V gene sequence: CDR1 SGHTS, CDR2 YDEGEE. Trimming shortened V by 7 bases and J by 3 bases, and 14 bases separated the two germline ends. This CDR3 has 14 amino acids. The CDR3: CASHSGGDNQPQHF. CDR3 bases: TGTGCCAGCCACTCCGGGGGGGACAATCAGCCCCAGCATTTT.

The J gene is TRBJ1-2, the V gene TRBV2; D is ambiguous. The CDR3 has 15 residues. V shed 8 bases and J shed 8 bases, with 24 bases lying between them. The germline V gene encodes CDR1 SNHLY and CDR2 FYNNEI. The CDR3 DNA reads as TGTGCCAGCTTGGATTCGGCTTCTCTCACGGGGGGCTACACCTTC. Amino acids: CASLDSASLTGGYTF.

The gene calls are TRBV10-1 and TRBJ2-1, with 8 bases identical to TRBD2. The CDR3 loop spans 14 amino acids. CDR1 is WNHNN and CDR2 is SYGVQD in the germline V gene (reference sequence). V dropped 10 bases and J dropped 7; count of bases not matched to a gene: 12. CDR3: CAKGLVGHSNEQFF. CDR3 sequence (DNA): TGCGCCAAGGGACTAGTCGGCCACTCGAATGAGCAGTTCTTC.

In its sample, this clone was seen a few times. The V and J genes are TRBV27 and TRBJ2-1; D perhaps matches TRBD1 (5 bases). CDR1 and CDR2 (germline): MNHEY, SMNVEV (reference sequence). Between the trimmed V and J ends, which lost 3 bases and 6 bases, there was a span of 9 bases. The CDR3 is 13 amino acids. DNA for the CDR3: TGTGCCAGCAGTTTTCAGCAGGGCAATGAGCAGTTCTTC. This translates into CASSFQQGNEQFF.

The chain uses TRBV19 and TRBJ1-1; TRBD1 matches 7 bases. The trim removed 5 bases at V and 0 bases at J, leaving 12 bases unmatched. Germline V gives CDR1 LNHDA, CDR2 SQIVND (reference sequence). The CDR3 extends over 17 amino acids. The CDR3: CASSPGYRGLMNTEAFF. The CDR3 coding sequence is TGTGCCAGTAGTCCCGGATACAGGGGCCTCATGAACACTGAAGCTTTCTTT.

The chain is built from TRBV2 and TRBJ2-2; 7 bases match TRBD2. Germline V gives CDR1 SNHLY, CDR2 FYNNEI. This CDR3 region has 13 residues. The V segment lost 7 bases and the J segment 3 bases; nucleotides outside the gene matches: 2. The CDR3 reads CASIRGDTGELFF. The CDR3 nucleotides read TGTGCCAGCATACGGGGGGACACCGGGGAGCTGTTTTTT.

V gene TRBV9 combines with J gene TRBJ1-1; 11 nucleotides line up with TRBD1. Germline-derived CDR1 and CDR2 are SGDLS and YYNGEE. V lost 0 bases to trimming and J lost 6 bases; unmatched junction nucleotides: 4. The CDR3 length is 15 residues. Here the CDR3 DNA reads TGTGCCAGCAGCGTAGAGGGACAGGGGGGAGCTGAAGCTTTCTTT. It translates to CASSVEGQGGAEAFF.

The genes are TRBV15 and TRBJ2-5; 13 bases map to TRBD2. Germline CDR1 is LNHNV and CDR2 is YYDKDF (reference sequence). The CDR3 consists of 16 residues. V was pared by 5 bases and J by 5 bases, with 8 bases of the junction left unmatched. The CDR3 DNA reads TGTGCCACCAGCTCTCGGACTAGCGGGAGAGTTGAGACCCAGTACTTC. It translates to CATSSRTSGRVETQYF.

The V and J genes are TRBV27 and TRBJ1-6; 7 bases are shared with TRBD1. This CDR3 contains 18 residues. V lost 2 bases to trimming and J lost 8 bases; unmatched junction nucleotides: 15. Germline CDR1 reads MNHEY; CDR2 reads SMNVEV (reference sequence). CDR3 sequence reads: CASSLRGRQGWEDSPLHF. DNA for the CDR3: TGTGCCAGCAGTTTACGGGGTCGACAGGGTTGGGAGGATTCACCCCTCCACTTT.

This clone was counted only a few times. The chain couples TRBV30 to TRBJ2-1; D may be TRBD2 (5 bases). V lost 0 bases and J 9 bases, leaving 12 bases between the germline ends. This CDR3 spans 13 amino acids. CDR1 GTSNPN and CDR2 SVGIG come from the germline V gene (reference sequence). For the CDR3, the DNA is TGTGCCTGGAGTGTAAGACTATCTGGTGAGCAGTTCTTC. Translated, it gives CAWSVRLSGEQFF. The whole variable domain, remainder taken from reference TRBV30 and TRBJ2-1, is SQTIHQWPATLVQPVGSPLSLECTVEGTSNPNLYWYRQAAGRGLQLLFYSVGIGQISSEVPQNLSASRPQDRQFILSSKKLLLSDSGFYLCAWSVRLSGEQFFGPGTRLTVL.

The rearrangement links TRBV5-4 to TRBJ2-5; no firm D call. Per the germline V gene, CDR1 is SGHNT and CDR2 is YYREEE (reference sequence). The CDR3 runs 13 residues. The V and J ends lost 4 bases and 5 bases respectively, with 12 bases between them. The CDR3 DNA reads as TGTGCCAGCAGCCTGGCAGCCGGGGAGACCCAGTACTTC. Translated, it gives CASSLAAGETQYF. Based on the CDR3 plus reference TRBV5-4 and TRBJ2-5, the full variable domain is ETGVTQSPTHLIKTRGQQVTLRCSSQSGHNTVSWYQQALGQGPQFIFQYYREEENGRGNFPPRFSGLQFPNYSSELNVNALELDDSALYLCASSLAAGETQYFGPGTRLLVL.

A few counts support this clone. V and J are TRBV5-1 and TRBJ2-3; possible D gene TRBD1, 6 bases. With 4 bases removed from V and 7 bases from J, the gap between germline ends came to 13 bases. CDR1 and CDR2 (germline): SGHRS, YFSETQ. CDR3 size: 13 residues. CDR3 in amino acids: CASSAHDRNTQYF. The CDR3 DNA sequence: TGCGCCAGCAGCGCCCACGACAGGAATACGCAGTATTTT.

CDR3 sequence: CASRQGAGDNEQFF. The CDR3 DNA follows: TGTGCCAGCAGACAGGGTGCGGGAGACAATGAGCAGTTCTTC. The chain employs TRBV7-8 and TRBJ2-1; TRBD2 is a possible D gene (7 bases). The CDR3 totals 14 residues. Trimming removed 6 bases from V and 5 bases from J, with 14 bases in between. Germline-derived CDR1 and CDR2 are SGHVS and FQNEAQ.

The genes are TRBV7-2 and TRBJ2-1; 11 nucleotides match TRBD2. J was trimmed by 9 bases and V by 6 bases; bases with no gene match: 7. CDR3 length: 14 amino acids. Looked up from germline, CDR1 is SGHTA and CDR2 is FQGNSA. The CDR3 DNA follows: TGTGCCAGCAGACGTAGCGGGGGGGCACGTGAGCAGTTCTTC. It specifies CASRRSGGAREQFF.

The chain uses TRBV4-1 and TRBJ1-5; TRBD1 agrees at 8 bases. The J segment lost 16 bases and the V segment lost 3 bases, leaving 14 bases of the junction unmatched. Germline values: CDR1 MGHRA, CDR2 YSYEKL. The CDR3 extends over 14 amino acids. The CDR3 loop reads CASSHLPLSRGLHF. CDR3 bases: TGCGCCAGCAGCCATCTCCCTCTTTCCAGGGGGCTACATTTT.

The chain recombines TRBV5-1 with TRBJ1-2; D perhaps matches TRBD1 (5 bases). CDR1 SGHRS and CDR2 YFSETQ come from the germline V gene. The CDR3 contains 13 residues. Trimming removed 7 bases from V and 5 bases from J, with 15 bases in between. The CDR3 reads CASSTEQRYGYTF. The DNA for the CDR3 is TGCGCCAGCTCGACAGAACAACGATATGGCTACACCTTC.

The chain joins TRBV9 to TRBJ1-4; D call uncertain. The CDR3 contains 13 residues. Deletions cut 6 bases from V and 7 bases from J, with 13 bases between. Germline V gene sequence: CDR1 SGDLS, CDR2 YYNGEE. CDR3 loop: CASTEPLIEKLFF. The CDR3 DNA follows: TGTGCCAGCACCGAACCCCTAATTGAAAAACTGTTTTTT.

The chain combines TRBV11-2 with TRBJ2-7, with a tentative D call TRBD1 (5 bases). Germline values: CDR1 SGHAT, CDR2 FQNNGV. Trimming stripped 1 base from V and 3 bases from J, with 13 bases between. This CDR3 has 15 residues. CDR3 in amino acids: CASSLARSRVYEQYF. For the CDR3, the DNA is TGTGCCAGCAGCTTAGCCCGGAGCAGGGTCTACGAGCAGTACTTC.

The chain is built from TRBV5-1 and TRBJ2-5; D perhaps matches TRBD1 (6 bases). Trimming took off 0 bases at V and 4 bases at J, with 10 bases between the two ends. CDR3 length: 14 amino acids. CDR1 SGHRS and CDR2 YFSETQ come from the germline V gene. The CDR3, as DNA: TGCGCCAGCAGCTTGGGACAGGTAGGAGAGACCCAGTACTTC. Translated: CASSLGQVGETQYF.

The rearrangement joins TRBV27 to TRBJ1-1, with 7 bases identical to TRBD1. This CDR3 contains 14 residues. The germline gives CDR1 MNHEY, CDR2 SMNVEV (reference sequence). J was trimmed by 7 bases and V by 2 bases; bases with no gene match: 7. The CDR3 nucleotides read TGTGCCAGCAGTTTACAGGGGGTCCTCGGTGAAGCTTTCTTT. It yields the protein CASSLQGVLGEAFF.

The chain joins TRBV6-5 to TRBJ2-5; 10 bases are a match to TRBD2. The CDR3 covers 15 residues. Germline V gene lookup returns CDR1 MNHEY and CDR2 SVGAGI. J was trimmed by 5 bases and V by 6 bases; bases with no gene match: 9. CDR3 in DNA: TGTGCCAGCAGGGCTAGCGGGAGTAGGCGGGAGACCCAGTACTTC. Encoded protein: CASRASGSRRETQYF.